This T cell receptor beta chain was sequenced for a study of early T cells in non-severe SARS-CoV-2 infection. Across the whole study: The input, bulk RNA from unsorted whole blood, was sequenced, and chains were unpaired. Study conclusions and caveats: Comparison of clonotypes with VDJdb favored anti-spike CD8 responses while missing private and CD4 specificities.

About this clonotype: No antigen is known for it.

The CDR3 is made up of 14 amino acids. Germline V gene lookup returns CDR1 KGHDR and CDR2 SFDVKD. V was clipped by 5 bases and J by 8 bases, with 15 bases between them. Researchers tagged individual cDNA molecules with unique molecular identifiers. TCRdb ran MiXCR on the 5' RACE reads and lists one entry per CDR3 protein. This sample carries approximately 100,000 distinct CDR3 sequences, 9.5% to 12% of them seen once, and the ten largest clones take about 5%. The receptor was derived from an adult who was a healthcare worker with PCR-confirmed SARS-CoV-2 infection or an uninfected control (not recorded which). This chain joins TRBV24-1 and TRBJ2-1, with D possibly matching TRBD1 (5 bases). The sequenced sample was whole blood. CDR3 DNA sequence: TGTGCCACCAGTGTCGGCAGGGAAAAAGATGAGCAGTTCTTC. It yields the protein CATSVGREKDEQFF.